In its sample, the clone carrying this TCR beta chain was seen many times. What it binds is not known. Making use of molecular barcodes, quantitative 5'-RACE generated TCR beta libraries. One entry per CDR3 protein, called by TCRdb with MiXCR from the 5' RACE reads. The repertoire holds around 300,000 distinct CDR3 sequences, with 11% as singletons. The data were taken from a study of CD8 T cells in ankylosing spondylitis. Study-level findings and limits: Clones tied to disease were said to be significantly enriched in matched ankylosing spondylitis synovial fluid.

Between the trimmed V and J ends, which lost 5 bases and 1 base, there was a span of 15 bases. Germline V gives CDR1 SGHVS, CDR2 FQNEAQ. CDR3 length: 15 amino acids. The rearrangement links TRBV7-8 to TRBJ2-7, with D perhaps matching TRBD2 (5 bases). The sequenced sample was blood, either unsorted or a sorted T cell fraction (not recorded which). The TCR originated in a female donor with ankylosing spondylitis or in good health (not recorded which). The CDR3 DNA reads TGTGCCAGCAGCCCCCGGGGAGTACCGTCCTACGAGCAGTACTTC. This gives the protein CASSPRGVPSYEQYF.